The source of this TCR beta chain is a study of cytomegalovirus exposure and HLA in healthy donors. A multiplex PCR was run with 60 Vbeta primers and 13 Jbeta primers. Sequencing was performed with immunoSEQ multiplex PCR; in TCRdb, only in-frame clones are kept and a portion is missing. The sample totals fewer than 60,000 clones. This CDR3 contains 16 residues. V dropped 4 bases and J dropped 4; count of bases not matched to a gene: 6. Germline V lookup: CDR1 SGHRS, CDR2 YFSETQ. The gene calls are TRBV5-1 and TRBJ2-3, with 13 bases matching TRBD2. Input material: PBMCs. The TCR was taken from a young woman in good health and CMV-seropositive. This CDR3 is CASSQGLAGAADTQYF. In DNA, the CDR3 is TGCGCCAGCAGCCAAGGACTAGCGGGAGCTGCAGATACGCAGTATTTT.